Detailed here is one TCR beta chain. The sample belongs to a study of T-cell reconstitution after alpha-beta-depleted transplantation in children. With 5 bases removed from V and 4 bases from J, the gap between germline ends came to 9 bases. Germline V gene lookup returns CDR1 DFQATT and CDR2 SNEGSKA (reference sequence). This CDR3 spans 11 amino acids. Construction of the TCRbeta library involved unique molecular identifiers. A single record per CDR3 protein comes from TCRdb applying MiXCR to the PCR reads. Here the sample spans 420,000 or so distinct CDR3 sequences, approximately 11% being singletons.

The sequence came from a human donor who donated a stem cell graft to a child with acute myeloid leukemia. The genes are TRBV20-1 and TRBJ2-7, with a weak D call TRBD1 (5 bases). Sequences were derived from PBMCs from the stem cell graft donor, sampled from the stem cell graft. The CDR3, as DNA: TGCAGTGCTTTACAGGCTTACGAGCAGTACTTC. The encoded protein is CSALQAYEQYF.